The 10 T cell receptor beta chains below come from one sample, sequenced in a study of OX40 agonist ivuxolimab in advanced cancers. Receptor libraries were prepared by the immunoSEQ multiplex PCR assay. TCRdb obtained this table from immuneACCESS and retained in-frame rearrangements with V and J assigned. These tables miss some clones; where compared with another copy, unresolved V genes account for less than half of the shortfall, and the remainder is unexplained. Here the sample has under 70,000 clones; 75% to 90% occur a single time. The ten largest clones capture approximately 1.5% of the sample. The material was CD4+ or CD8+ T cells sorted from blood, obtained in a trial of the OX40 agonist ivuxolimab. The receptors were gathered from an adult with an advanced solid tumor such as melanoma, head and neck, liver or kidney cancer.

The chain carries TRBV4-1 and TRBJ2-1; possibly TRBD1 for D (5 bases). Germline CDR1 is MGHRA and CDR2 is YSYEKL. The CDR3 sequence is 16 residues long. Deletions cut 3 bases from V and 7 bases from J, with 19 bases between. The CDR3 region has the DNA TGCGCCAGCAGCCAGGCCCAGGGCTTTAGGCGAAATGAGCAGTTCTTC. It specifies CASSQAQGFRRNEQFF.

The J gene is TRBJ2-7, the V gene TRBV10-3; TRBD2 agrees at 9 bases. Trimming at V came to 4 bases and at J to 3 bases, leaving 4 bases not matched to a gene. The V gene's germline CDR1 is ENHRY and CDR2 SYGVKD. This CDR3 is built from 14 residues. The CDR3 DNA reads TGTGCCATCAGTGCCAGCGGGGGGATCTACGAGCAGTACTTC. Encoded protein: CAISASGGIYEQYF.

The chain joins TRBV19 to TRBJ1-2, with no clear D. CDR3 size: 13 residues. CDR1 and CDR2 (germline): LNHDA, SQIVND (reference sequence). V dropped 1 base and J dropped 4 bases, with 7 bases sitting between them. The CDR3 sequence: CASSIGQLYGYTF. DNA for the CDR3: TGTGCCAGTAGTATAGGTCAGCTCTATGGCTACACCTTC.

V gene TRBV6-5 combines with J gene TRBJ1-2; D may be TRBD1 (5 bases). Trimming left V 5 bases short and J 2 bases short, with 9 bases between. Germline CDR1 is MNHEY and CDR2 is SVGAGI. The CDR3 is 13 amino acids. CDR3 amino acids: CASSPDRNYGYTF. CDR3 sequence (DNA): TGTGCCAGCAGTCCCGACAGAAACTATGGCTACACCTTC.

The rearrangement links TRBV7-9 to TRBJ2-3; a weak D match, TRBD2 (6 bases). The CDR3 length is 15 residues. Per the germline V gene, CDR1 is SEHNR and CDR2 is FQNEAQ (reference sequence). Between the trimmed V and J ends, which lost 5 bases and 0 bases, there was a span of 12 bases. This CDR3 reads CASSLRLDSTDTQYF. CDR3 nucleotides: TGTGCCAGCAGCCTCCGACTAGACAGCACAGATACGCAGTATTTT.

This chain connects TRBV28 to TRBJ2-1, with TRBD1 identical over 9 bases. This CDR3 comprises 16 residues. V lost 5 bases to trimming and J lost 5 bases; unmatched junction nucleotides: 10. Germline CDR1 is MDHEN and CDR2 is SYDVKM. CDR3 sequence: CASSALTGGADNEQFF. CDR3 DNA: TGTGCCAGCAGTGCCTTAACAGGGGGCGCGGACAATGAGCAGTTCTTC.

This sequence joins TRBV28 and TRBJ2-5, with 9 bases that match TRBD1. The germline V gene encodes CDR1 MDHEN and CDR2 SYDVKM. This CDR3 is built from 14 residues. The J segment lost 5 bases and the V segment lost 5 bases, leaving 6 bases of the junction unmatched. CDR3 amino acids: CASSQTGGRETQYF. The CDR3 coding sequence is TGTGCCAGCAGTCAGACAGGGGGTCGGGAGACCCAGTACTTC.

This rearrangement joins TRBV28 to TRBJ1-2, with 7 bases aligning to TRBD1. The junction had 8 bases not matched to a gene; V was cut back by 6 bases and J by 4 bases. The V gene's germline CDR1 is MDHEN and CDR2 SYDVKM. The CDR3 spans 14 residues. The CDR3 loop reads CASRRQGGGYGYTF. In nucleotides, the CDR3 is TGTGCCAGCAGGAGACAGGGTGGCGGCTATGGCTACACCTTC.

This chain uses TRBV5-8 with TRBJ1-1, with D unresolved. Germline V CDR1 and CDR2: SGHTS, YDEGEE. Between the trimmed V and J ends, which lost 4 bases and 0 bases, there was a span of 10 bases. This CDR3 is built from 14 residues. The CDR3 region is CASSVDILNTEAFF. The DNA of the CDR3 is TGTGCCAGCAGCGTAGACATACTGAACACTGAAGCTTTCTTT.

This rearrangement joins TRBV29-1 to TRBJ2-7; possible D gene TRBD1, 6 bases. V lost 4 bases and J lost 5, with 12 bases in between. CDR1 is SQVTM, CDR2 ANQGSEA, per germline. This CDR3 is built from 12 residues. The CDR3 sequence is CSVGTDYNEQYF. CDR3 bases: TGCAGCGTTGGGACAGATTACAACGAGCAGTACTTC.